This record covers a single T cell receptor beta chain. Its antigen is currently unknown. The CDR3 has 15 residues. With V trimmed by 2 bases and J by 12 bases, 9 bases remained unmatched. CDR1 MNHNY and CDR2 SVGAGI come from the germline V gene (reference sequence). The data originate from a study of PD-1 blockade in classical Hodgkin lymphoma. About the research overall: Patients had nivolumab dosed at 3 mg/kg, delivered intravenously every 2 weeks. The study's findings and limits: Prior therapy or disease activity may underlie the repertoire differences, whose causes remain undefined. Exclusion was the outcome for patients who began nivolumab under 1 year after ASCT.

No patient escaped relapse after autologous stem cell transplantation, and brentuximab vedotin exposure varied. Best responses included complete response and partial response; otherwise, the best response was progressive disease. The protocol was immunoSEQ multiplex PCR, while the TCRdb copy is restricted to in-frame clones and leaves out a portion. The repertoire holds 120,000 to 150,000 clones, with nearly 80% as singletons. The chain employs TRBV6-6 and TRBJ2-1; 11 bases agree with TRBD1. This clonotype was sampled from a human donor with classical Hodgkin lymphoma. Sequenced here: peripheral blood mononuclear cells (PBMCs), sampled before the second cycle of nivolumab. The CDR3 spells CASSYGTGGTQVQFF. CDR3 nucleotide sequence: TGTGCCAGCAGTTACGGGACAGGGGGAACCCAAGTGCAGTTCTTC.